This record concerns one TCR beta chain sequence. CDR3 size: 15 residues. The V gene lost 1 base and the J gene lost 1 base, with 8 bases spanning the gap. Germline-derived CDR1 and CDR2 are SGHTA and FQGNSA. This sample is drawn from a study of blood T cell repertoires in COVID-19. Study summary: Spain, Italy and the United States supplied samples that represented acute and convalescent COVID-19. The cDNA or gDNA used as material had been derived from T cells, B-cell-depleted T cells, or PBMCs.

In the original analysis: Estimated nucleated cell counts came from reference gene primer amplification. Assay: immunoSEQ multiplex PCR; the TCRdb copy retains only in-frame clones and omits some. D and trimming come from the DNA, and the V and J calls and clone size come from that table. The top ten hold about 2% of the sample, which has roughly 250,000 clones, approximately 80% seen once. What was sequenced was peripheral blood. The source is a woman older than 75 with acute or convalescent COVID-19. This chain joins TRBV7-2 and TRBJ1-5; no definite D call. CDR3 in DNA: TGTGCCAGCAGCTTAGGTTCCCAGAGCAATCAGCCCCAGCATTTT. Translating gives CASSLGSQSNQPQHF.